Following are 2 T cell receptor beta chains from one sample sequenced in a study of T cell repertoires in cytomegalovirus infection. Their cognate antigens are unknown. TCRdb passed the reads through MiXCR, listing each CDR3 protein once. The table includes roughly 500,000 distinct CDR3 sequences, about 33% detected once. The source material was cultured PBMCs, sampled from culture after CMV antigen stimulation. The origin of the receptors is a human donor in good health (CMV status not recorded). Some clones in this sample may be carry-over from other donors' samples.

There are many counts of this clonotype. The chain combines TRBV10-3 with TRBJ1-4, with D hard to call. Between the trimmed V and J ends, which lost 4 bases and 4 bases, there was a span of 7 bases. This CDR3 spans 13 amino acids. Germline V gene data show CDR1 as ENHRY and CDR2 as SYGVKD. CDR3 amino acids: CAISGRDNEKLFF. For the CDR3, the DNA is TGTGCCATCAGTGGCCGGGATAATGAAAAACTGTTTTTT.

This chain joins TRBV6-2 or TRBV6-3 and TRBJ2-3, with D tentatively TRBD1 or TRBD2 (5 bases each). Between the trimmed V and J ends, which lost 7 bases and 1 base, there was a span of 15 bases. This CDR3 region has 15 residues. Germline loops: CDR1 MNHEY, CDR2 SVGEGT. The chain's CDR3 is CASTNPGPRTDTQYF. The CDR3 DNA reads TGTGCCAGCACTAACCCGGGACCTCGCACAGATACGCAGTATTTT.